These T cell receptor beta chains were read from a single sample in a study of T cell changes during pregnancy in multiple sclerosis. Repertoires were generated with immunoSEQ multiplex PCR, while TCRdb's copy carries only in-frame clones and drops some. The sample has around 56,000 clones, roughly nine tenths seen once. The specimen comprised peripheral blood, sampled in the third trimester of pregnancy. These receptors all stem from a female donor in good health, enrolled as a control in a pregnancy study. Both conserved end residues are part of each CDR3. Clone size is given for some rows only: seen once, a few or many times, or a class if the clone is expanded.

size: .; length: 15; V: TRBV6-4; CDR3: CASSEGIAGANTQYF
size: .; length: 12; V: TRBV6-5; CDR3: CASSYRDNEQFF
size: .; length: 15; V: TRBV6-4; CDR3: CASSGRDRGAYGYTF
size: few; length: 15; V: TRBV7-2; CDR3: CASSSGTGYGNEQFF
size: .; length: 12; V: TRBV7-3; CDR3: CASSLNAGGQFF
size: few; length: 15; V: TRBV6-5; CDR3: CASRPGDVHTGGYTF
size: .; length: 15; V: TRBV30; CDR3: CAWSRGVAGSDEQFF
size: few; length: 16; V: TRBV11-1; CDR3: CASSARTSGGGDEQYF
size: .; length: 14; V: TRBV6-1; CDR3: CASRGGIANTEAFF
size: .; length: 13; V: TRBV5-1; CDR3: CASSIGTRNTIYF
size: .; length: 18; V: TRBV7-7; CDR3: CASSLFPAGGPGKDTQYF
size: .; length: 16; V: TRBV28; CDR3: CASSLTALYSNQPQHF
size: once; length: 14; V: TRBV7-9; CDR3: CASSLSGLSYEQCF
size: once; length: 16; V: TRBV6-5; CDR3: CASSYDREPAKNIQYF
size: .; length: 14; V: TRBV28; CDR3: CASSRQGVWYGYTF
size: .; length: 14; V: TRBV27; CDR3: CASSQQGRNQPQHF
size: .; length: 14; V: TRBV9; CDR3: CASSVGTRIDTQYF
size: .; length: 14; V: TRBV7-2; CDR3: CASRPSGGSYEQYF
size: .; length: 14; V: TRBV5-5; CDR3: CASSLGREGKTQYF
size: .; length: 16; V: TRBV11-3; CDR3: CASSSGTSGRANEQFF
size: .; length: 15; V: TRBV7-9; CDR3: CASSLASGRTETQYF
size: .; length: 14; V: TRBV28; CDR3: CASVRLAGGRAQYF
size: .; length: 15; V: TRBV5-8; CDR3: CASSLEGARTDTQYF
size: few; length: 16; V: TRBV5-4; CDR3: CASSFIAGGPSNEQFF
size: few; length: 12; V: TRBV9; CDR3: CASSSYTGELFF
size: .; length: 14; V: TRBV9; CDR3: CASSVVADTDTQYF
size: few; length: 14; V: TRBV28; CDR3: CACSEGTGGTEQYF
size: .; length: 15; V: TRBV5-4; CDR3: CASSLPGTVNEKLFF
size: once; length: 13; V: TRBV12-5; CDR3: CASGPQVNQPQHF
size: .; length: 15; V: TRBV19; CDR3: CASSPPGHNTGELFF
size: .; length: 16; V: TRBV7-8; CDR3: CASSSWRRGSNQPQHF
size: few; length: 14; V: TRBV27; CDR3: CASSSTGAATEAFF
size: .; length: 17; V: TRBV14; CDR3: CASSFKRPGQGGHEQYF
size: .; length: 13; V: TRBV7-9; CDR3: CASSLRGGTEAFF
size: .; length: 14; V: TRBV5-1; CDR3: CASSLAVSSYEQYF
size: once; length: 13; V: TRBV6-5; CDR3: CASSYQGSYEQYF
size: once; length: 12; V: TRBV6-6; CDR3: CASSSQEDEQFF
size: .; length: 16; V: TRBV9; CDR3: CASSPRQGGDTDTQYF
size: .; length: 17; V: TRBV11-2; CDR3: CASSLLGTSGGDWTQYF
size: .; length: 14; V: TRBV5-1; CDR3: CASSLSDSPYEQYF
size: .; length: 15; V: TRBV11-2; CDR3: CASSLASATIGTQYF
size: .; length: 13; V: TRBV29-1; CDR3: CSVIGQAYGEQYF
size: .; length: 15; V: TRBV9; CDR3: CASSVGAGRLNIQYF
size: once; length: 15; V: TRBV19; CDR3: CASSYSSISNQPQHF
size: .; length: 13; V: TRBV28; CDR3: CASSSGASYEQYF